This T cell receptor (beta chain) was sequenced for a study of vaccination and CD4 T cells after COVID-19 (dated by TCRdb to the early 2020s). Turning to the overall study: Convalescent patients had a positive SARS-CoV-2 result on nasal swab PCR, and of these patients, some ten had mild disease and one had severe disease. The convalescent cohort comprised six males and four females, including two Hispanic individuals, seven Caucasians, two Asians and one multiracial person. Participants received two doses of either the Pfizer-BioNTech BNT162b2 vaccine (n=8) or the Moderna mRNA-1273 vaccine (n=2). Post-COVID blood samples were collected from convalescent patients a median of around 100 days after diagnosis, with a range of about 30 to 161 days. Post-vaccine blood samples were taken a median of about 77 days after the second vaccine dose, with a range of about 12 to 250 days. The cultures were stimulated with overlapping spike peptide pools from SARS-CoV-2 and from the common cold coronaviruses HCoV-NL63, HCoV-OC43 and HCoV-229E. As controls, cultures received a CEFX viral epitope pool (the positive control), an HIV-1 Nef peptide pool (the negative control), or no peptide at all. In more than eight COVID-19 convalescent patients and 4 infection-naive healthy vaccine recipients, researchers compared the spike-specific CD4+ TCR repertoire from before mRNA vaccination with the repertoire from after. Here is what the overall study found, with its caveats: In convalescent patients, nearly all vaccine-specific clones (304 of 307) were found to be mono-reactive for SARS-CoV-2 spike rather than cross-reactive with common cold coronaviruses. The number of convalescent patients in the study was relatively small, and the study did not examine early timepoints following natural infection. The median count of SARS-CoV-2-reactive clonotypes went up from 20 to 25 after infection to a few dozen after vaccination, although the change was not significant. In convalescent patients, a median 86.3% of post-vaccine SARS-CoV-2-reactive clones were detected only after vaccination, suggesting vaccine-specific priming.

Libraries came from PCR. TCR sequencing of DNA from cultured CD4+ T cells used the Oncomine TCR Beta short-read assay at the Johns Hopkins FTIC core. The QIAamp micro DNA kit was used to extract genomic DNA from the cultured CD4+ T cells. Oncomine TCR Beta libraries from cultured CD4+ T cells were pooled with unique dual indexes and sequenced on an Illumina iSeq 100. The source study handled its data this way. Non-productive sequences were removed, and CDR3s that did not start with C, did not end with F or W, or were shorter than 7 amino acids were discarded. The MANAFEST web application was used to identify antigen-specific clonotypes by comparing peptide-stimulated wells against reference wells and other culture wells. Positive clones required FDR below 0.05, an odds ratio above 5, and productive frequency above 0.1% in at least two of three replicate wells. A clonotype counted as cross-reactive if it showed significant expansion both in the SARS-CoV-2 spike wells and in at least one common cold coronavirus spike condition. Levenshtein distances (stringdist) and unrooted phylogenetic trees (ape) in R version 3.6.1 were used to assess CDR3 homology. TCRdb reprocessed the public reads (quality trimming at Q25 with fastp, clone calling with MiXCR) and kept in-frame beta chains. Records with the same CDR3 protein are collapsed into one entry carrying the most frequent genes and DNA. TCRdb assigned the V and J calls; the authors' analysis was not used. A total of around 10,000 distinct CDR3 sequences appear in this sample, under 60% of them only once. The ten largest make up around 24% of the sample.

Per the publication, the treatment or condition label means: 10-day PBMC culture with coronavirus spike peptide pools or control peptides (ViraFEST assay). To expand antigen-specific T cells with peptide pools and then pick out the expanded clonotypes through TCR sequencing, the study relied on the ViraFEST assay. The positive SARS-CoV-2 PCR tests of the convalescent patients were dated from March to December 2020, before the Alpha, Beta and Delta variants emerged in the United States. Around 2 million PBMCs per well were cultured in IMDM with approximately 5.2% human AB serum and approximately 9.8 IU/ml IL-2, plus 10 ug/ml peptide pools. Half of the culture medium was replaced with fresh IL-2-containing medium on days 3 and 7. Once the cells had been in culture for about 10 days, the EasySep CD4+ T cell isolation kit was used to isolate CD4+ T cells by negative selection. Ficoll-Paque Plus gradient centrifugation was used to isolate PBMCs from whole blood, and the isolated PBMCs were then either used fresh or cryopreserved at -140C. In general, triplicate wells were set up for every culture condition.

CDR1 is given as LNHNV and CDR2 as YYDKDF, both from the germline V gene (reference sequence). The CDR3 has 15 amino acids, counting the end cysteine and phenylalanine. CDR3 DNA is the only sequence kept; it has 45 bases, read in frame from the first base. The junction carries 11 bases between V and J, which are trimmed by 0 bases and 3 bases respectively. Details on this clonotype: Its antigen is not yet known. No base quality information exists; no much larger clone differs at one position.

The sample consisted of CD4+ T cells from blood, cultured in vitro. The TCR sequence derives from a human donor who had recovered from COVID-19. This chain joins TRBV15 to TRBJ1-2, with TRBD1 tentatively as D gene (5 bases match). The CDR3 amino acid sequence is: CATSRDIGAHYGYTF. The nucleotide sequence reads as follows: TGTGCCACCAGCAGAGATATAGGGGCACACTATGGCTACACCTTC.